Presented here are 10 T cell receptor beta chains from one specimen sequenced in a study of TIL therapy for anti-PD-1-resistant metastatic lung cancer. This was the immunoSEQ v3 assay. Profiled with immunoSEQ multiplex PCR; TCRdb holds only in-frame clones, not every one. The table records tens of thousands of clones, 63% of them present only once. Indicated time point: pre-treatment sample, taken before nivolumab and TIL therapy. The tumor samples were excised metastases, mostly pleural nodules or supraclavicular lymph nodes. This specimen was tumor tissue, taken at baseline. Receptors originate from a woman aged 30-85 years with non-small cell lung cancer.

The rearrangement joins TRBV15 to TRBJ2-7; tentatively, D is TRBD2 (6 bases). The germline V and J ends were trimmed by 2 bases and 7 bases, with 18 bases remaining between them. CDR1 and CDR2 (germline): LNHNV, YYDKDF (reference sequence). The CDR3 is made up of 15 amino acids. The CDR3 protein is CATSRPTGVGAEQYF. For the CDR3, the DNA is TGTGCCACCAGCAGACCCACGGGAGTTGGGGCTGAGCAGTACTTC.

This chain uses TRBV15 with TRBJ1-1; 7 nucleotides agree with TRBD1. There are 13 residues in the CDR3. The ends lost 3 bases at V and 3 bases at J; junction bases unmatched: 1. CDR1 LNHNV and CDR2 YYDKDF come from the germline V gene (reference sequence). This chain's CDR3 is CATSRGQYTEAFF. The DNA of the CDR3 is TGTGCCACCAGCAGGGGACAGTACACTGAAGCTTTCTTT.

V usage is TRBV29-1 and J usage is TRBJ2-7; D may correspond to TRBD1 or TRBD2 (6 bases each). The CDR3 contains 13 residues. V lost 2 bases and J 6 bases, leaving 14 bases between the germline ends. Per germline, CDR1 SQVTM and CDR2 ANQGSEA. The CDR3 protein is CSVERVRGGEQYF. In DNA form, the CDR3 reads TGCAGCGTTGAAAGAGTCAGGGGAGGCGAGCAGTACTTC.

This clone was seen once. V and J are TRBV6-5 and TRBJ2-5, with D perhaps TRBD1 (6 bases). Germline assignment: CDR1 MNHEY and CDR2 SVGAGI. This CDR3 has 14 residues. V dropped 6 bases and J dropped 5 bases, with 16 bases sitting between them. CDR3 DNA sequence: TGTGCCAGCAGCCCAACCCAGGGGATTGAGACCCAGTACTTC. Protein: CASSPTQGIETQYF.

The genes are TRBV19 and TRBJ1-5; tentative D call: TRBD1 (5 bases). CDR1 and CDR2 (germline): LNHDA, SQIVND (reference sequence). V was cut by 7 bases and J by 5 bases, with 30 bases left in between. The CDR3 contains 19 residues. CDR3 nucleotides: TGTGCCAGTACCAAAAGATGGGGGGAAACCTTACCCGGGGATCAGCCCCAGCATTTT. It specifies CASTKRWGETLPGDQPQHF.

The CDR3 DNA sequence: TGTGCCAGCAGTGCACCGGGACAGGGCACCGAGCAGTACTTC. Translated, it gives CASSAPGQGTEQYF. This chain links TRBV25-1 with TRBJ2-7; 9 bases agree with TRBD1. The CDR3 length is 14 residues. Germline lookup yields CDR1 MGHDK and CDR2 SYGVNS. V lost 4 bases, J lost 6 bases, and 7 bases stayed unmatched.

The chain links TRBV5-1 to TRBJ2-1; the D is unclear. Looked up from germline, CDR1 is SGHRS and CDR2 is YFSETQ. The CDR3 covers 12 residues. The ends were cut back, 1 base at V and 12 bases at J, with 11 bases in the middle. The CDR3 spells CASSLRGYGQFF. CDR3 coding DNA: TGCGCCAGCAGCTTGCGCGGTTACGGGCAGTTCTTC.

V gene TRBV5-1 combines with J gene TRBJ2-1; TRBD2 aligns across 9 bases. CDR1 and CDR2 (germline): SGHRS, YFSETQ. This CDR3 is built from 15 residues. Losses at the gene ends were 5 bases for V and 3 bases for J; bases not matched to a gene: 6. As DNA, the CDR3 is TGCGCCAGCAGTCTAGCGGGAAATTACTACAATGAGCAGTTCTTC. It specifies CASSLAGNYYNEQFF.

This clone was seen only a few times. The chain links TRBV7-6 to TRBJ2-7, with D perhaps given as TRBD1 or TRBD2 (5 bases each). Germline CDR1 SGHVS, CDR2 FNYEAQ. The CDR3 totals 15 residues. The germline V and J ends were trimmed by 5 bases and 1 base, with 15 bases remaining between them. CDR3 sequence (DNA): TGTGCCAGCAGCCCCGATGGGACGGCTTCCTACGAGCAGTACTTC. It is translated as CASSPDGTASYEQYF.

The chain has TRBV19 and TRBJ1-2, with 12 bases fitting TRBD1. Germline CDR1 LNHDA, CDR2 SQIVND (reference sequence). The CDR3 consists of 16 residues. V shed 4 bases, J shed 5 bases, and the junction held 8 bases outside the gene matches. In nucleotides, the CDR3 is TGTGCCAGTAGTACCTCTCCGGGACAGGGGGCGTATGGCTACACCTTC. Its protein is CASSTSPGQGAYGYTF. The whole variable domain, filled in from reference TRBV19 and TRBJ1-2, reads DGGITQSPKYLFRKEGQNVTLSCEQNLNHDAMYWYRQDPGQGLRLIYYSQIVNDFQKGDIAEGYSVSREKKESFPLTVTSAQKNPTAFYLCASSTSPGQGAYGYTFGSGTRLTVV.